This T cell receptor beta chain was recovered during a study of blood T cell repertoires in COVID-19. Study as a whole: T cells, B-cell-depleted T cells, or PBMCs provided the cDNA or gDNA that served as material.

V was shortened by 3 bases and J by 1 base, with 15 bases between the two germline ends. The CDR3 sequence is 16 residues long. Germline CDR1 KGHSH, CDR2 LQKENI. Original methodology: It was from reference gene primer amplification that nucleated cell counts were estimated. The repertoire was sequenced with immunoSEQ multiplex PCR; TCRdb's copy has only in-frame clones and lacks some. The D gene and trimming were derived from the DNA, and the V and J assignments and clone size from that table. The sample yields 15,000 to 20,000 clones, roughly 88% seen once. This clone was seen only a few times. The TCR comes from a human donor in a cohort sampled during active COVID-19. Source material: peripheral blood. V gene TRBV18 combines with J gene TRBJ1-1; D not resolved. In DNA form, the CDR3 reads TGTGCCAGCTCACCGTCTAGCGCGGGAGCGAACACTGAAGCTTTCTTT. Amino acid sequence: CASSPSSAGANTEAFF.